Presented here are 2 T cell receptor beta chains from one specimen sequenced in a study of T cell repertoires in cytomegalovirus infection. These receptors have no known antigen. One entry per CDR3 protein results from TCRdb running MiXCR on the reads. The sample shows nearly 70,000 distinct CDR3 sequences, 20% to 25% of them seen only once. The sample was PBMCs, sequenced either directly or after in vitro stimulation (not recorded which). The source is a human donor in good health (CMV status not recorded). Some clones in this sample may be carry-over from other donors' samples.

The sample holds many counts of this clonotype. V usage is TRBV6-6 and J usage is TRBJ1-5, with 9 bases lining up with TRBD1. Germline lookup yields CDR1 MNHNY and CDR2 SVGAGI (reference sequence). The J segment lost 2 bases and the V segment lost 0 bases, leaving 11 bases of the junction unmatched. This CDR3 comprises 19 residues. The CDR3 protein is CASSYSGTGRGYRNQPQHF. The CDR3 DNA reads TGTGCCAGCAGTTACTCCGGGACAGGGAGAGGATATCGCAATCAGCCCCAGCATTTT.

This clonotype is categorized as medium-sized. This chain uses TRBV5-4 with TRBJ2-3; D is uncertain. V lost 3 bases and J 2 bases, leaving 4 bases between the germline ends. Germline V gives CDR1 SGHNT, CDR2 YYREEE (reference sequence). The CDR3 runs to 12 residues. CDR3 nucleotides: TGTGCCAGCAGCTCAAACACAGATACGCAGTATTTT. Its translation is CASSSNTDTQYF.